This T cell receptor (beta chain) is drawn from a study of TIL therapy for anti-PD-1-resistant metastatic lung cancer. The libraries were made with immunoSEQ v3. Sequenced by immunoSEQ multiplex PCR; TCRdb stores in-frame clones only, minus some. The sample records about 59,000 clones, 73% being singletons. This clone showed up just once. V dropped 5 bases and J dropped 5 bases, with 14 bases sitting between them. CDR3 size: 14 residues. The germline V gene encodes CDR1 SGHRS and CDR2 YFSETQ. Time point meaning: pre-treatment sample, taken before nivolumab and TIL therapy. The chain uses TRBV5-1 and TRBJ2-1; D gene uncertain. This clonotype was obtained from a person between 25 and 80 years old with non-small cell lung cancer. The sample consisted of blood, taken at baseline. The CDR3 sequence is CASRQTSGDNEQFF. The DNA of the CDR3 is TGCGCCAGCAGACAGACCAGTGGGGACAATGAGCAGTTCTTC.